This entry lists 30 T cell receptor beta chains sequenced from one sample in a study of T cells after yellow fever vaccination. TCRdb re-derived calls from the 5' RACE reads in MiXCR, one entry per CDR3 protein. The sample includes under 80,000 distinct CDR3 sequences, 7.4% seen only once; the top ten take 35% to 40%. The sequencing here drew on CD8+ T cells sorted from PBMCs, taken 15 days after the yellow fever booster vaccination. The receptors were sampled from a man in his thirties or forties who received the YFV17D yellow fever vaccine.

This clonotype was detected many times. The gene calls are TRBV20-1 and TRBJ2-1; 10 bases fit TRBD2. CDR3 size: 14 residues. V lost 1 base to trimming and J lost 6 bases; unmatched junction nucleotides: 3. Germline V CDR1 and CDR2: DFQATT, SNEGSKA (reference sequence). CDR3 nucleotides: TGCAGTGCTAGAGGACTAGCGGGCCTCAATGAGCAGTTCTTC. Translation: CSARGLAGLNEQFF.

This clonotype has at least ten counts. The chain has TRBV7-9 and TRBJ2-1; D not certain. The V gene's germline CDR1 is SEHNR and CDR2 FQNEAQ (reference sequence). Trimming shortened V by 1 base and J by 9 bases, and 7 bases separated the two germline ends. This CDR3 is built from 12 residues. CDR3: CASSLGSAEQFF. The CDR3 DNA is TGTGCCAGCAGCTTAGGTTCTGCTGAGCAGTTCTTC.

This clonotype was seen repeatedly, ten times or more. The chain's CDR3 is CASSPGIGELFF. The CDR3 coding sequence is TGCGCCAGCAGCCCAGGGATCGGGGAGCTGTTTTTT. The chain employs TRBV10-1 and TRBJ2-2; D possibly corresponds to TRBD1 (5 bases). This CDR3 region has 12 residues. The V end lost 6 bases, the J end lost 7 bases, and 9 bases lay between the germline ends. CDR1 is WNHNN, CDR2 SYGVQD, per germline (reference sequence).

The chain has TRBV9 and TRBJ1-2; 7 nucleotides align to TRBD1. J lost 3 bases, V lost 3 bases, and 14 bases had no gene match. Per germline, CDR1 SGDLS and CDR2 YYNGEE. The length of the CDR3 is 17 residues. CDR3 bases: TGTGCCAGCAGCGCGCCCCGGACAGGACCGAGCGACTATGGCTACACCTTC. This codes for CASSAPRTGPSDYGYTF.

The rearrangement links TRBV4-3 to TRBJ2-7, with 13 bases identical to TRBD2. Trimming at V came to 1 base and at J to 0 bases, leaving 6 bases not matched to a gene. The CDR3 length is 18 residues. Looked up from germline, CDR1 is LGHNA and CDR2 is YSLEER. The CDR3 loop reads CASSQVPGTSGTSYEQYF. The CDR3 nucleotides read TGCGCCAGCAGCCAAGTTCCGGGGACTAGCGGGACCTCCTACGAGCAGTACTTC.

This clonotype showed up many times. The CDR3 here is CASSYSVASGRENNEQFF. CDR3 sequence (DNA): TGTGCCAGCAGTTACTCTGTGGCTAGCGGGAGGGAAAACAATGAGCAGTTCTTC. The chain links TRBV6-5 to TRBJ2-1, with TRBD2 identical over 12 bases. The CDR3 spans 18 residues. Germline V gene data show CDR1 as MNHEY and CDR2 as SVGAGI. The V segment lost 0 bases and the J segment 5 bases; nucleotides outside the gene matches: 8.

This clonotype was detected only a few times. V is TRBV12-3 or TRBV12-4 and J is TRBJ2-1; 11 bases map to TRBD2. This CDR3 comprises 15 residues. The J segment lost 8 bases and the V segment lost 4 bases, leaving 7 bases of the junction unmatched. CDR3: CASSYKTSGIDEQFF. The DNA of the CDR3 is TGTGCCAGCAGTTATAAGACTAGCGGGATCGATGAGCAGTTCTTC.

This clonotype was detected ten times or more. The rearrangement uses TRBV29-1 and TRBJ2-1, with 7 bases identical to TRBD1. V dropped 1 base and J dropped 12; count of bases not matched to a gene: 12. Looked up from germline, CDR1 is SQVTM and CDR2 is ANQGSEA. The CDR3 covers 14 residues. The CDR3 here is CSVEVRTGPPLQFF. CDR3 coding DNA: TGCAGCGTTGAAGTTAGGACAGGCCCTCCCTTGCAGTTCTTC.

The table lists this clonotype with many counts. The chain links TRBV6-2 or TRBV6-3 to TRBJ2-5; weak D call: TRBD2 (5 bases). Looked up from germline, CDR1 is MNHEY and CDR2 is SVGEGT. V dropped 6 bases and J dropped 5 bases, with 10 bases sitting between them. CDR3 length: 12 amino acids. The CDR3 region has the DNA TGTGCCAGCAGGAGGGATCCGGAGACCCAGTACTTC. Encoded protein: CASRRDPETQYF.

This clonotype has at least ten counts. This chain links TRBV19 with TRBJ1-1, with D unclear. Germline V gives CDR1 LNHDA, CDR2 SQIVND (reference sequence). The CDR3 extends over 13 amino acids. Trimming removed 7 bases at V and 1 base at J, with 10 bases between. DNA for the CDR3: TGTGCCAGTAAAGGCGACGGGAACACTGAAGCTTTCTTT. It codes for CASKGDGNTEAFF.

This clonotype came up many times. V gene TRBV4-2 combines with J gene TRBJ2-6; 7 nucleotides agree with TRBD1. The CDR3 has 16 residues. CDR1 and CDR2 (germline): LGHNA, YNFKEQ. V shed 0 bases, J shed 2 bases, and the junction held 1 base outside the gene matches. The CDR3 nucleotides are TGTGCCAGCAGCCAAGATCAGGGGGCTGGGGCCAACGTCCTGACTTTC. Amino acids: CASSQDQGAGANVLTF.

This clonotype was observed at least ten times. The chain employs TRBV5-1 and TRBJ1-4; D is unclear. Germline CDR1 is SGHRS and CDR2 is YFSETQ. The CDR3 totals 16 residues. With 4 bases removed from V and 4 bases from J, the gap between germline ends came to 17 bases. Here the CDR3 reads CASSSPKKGNNEKLFF. The CDR3 DNA sequence: TGCGCCAGCAGCAGTCCAAAGAAGGGAAATAATGAAAAACTGTTTTTT.

This clonotype has a handful of counts. The CDR3 reads CASSEEPTDTQYF. CDR3 nucleotides: TGTGCCAGCAGTGAGGAGCCCACAGATACGCAGTATTTT. V and J are TRBV5-4 and TRBJ2-3, with unresolved D. The V end was cut by 5 bases, the J end by 2 bases, with 9 bases between. CDR1 is SGHNT and CDR2 is YYREEE in the germline V gene (reference sequence). This CDR3 region has 13 residues.

The sample holds many counts of this clonotype. The J gene is TRBJ2-7, the V gene TRBV20-1; D assignment may be TRBD1 or TRBD2 (5 bases each). V lost 0 bases and J lost 7, with 19 bases in between. CDR1 and CDR2 (germline): DFQATT, SNEGSKA (reference sequence). This CDR3 has 15 amino acids. The CDR3, as DNA: TGCAGTGCTAGAGATCTCCGCCGGGACCATGGGGAGCAGTACTTC. It specifies CSARDLRRDHGEQYF.

In its sample, this clonotype was seen many times. The chain couples TRBV29-1 to TRBJ2-3; the match to TRBD1 covers 8 bases. CDR3 size: 14 residues. V gave up 6 bases and J gave up 7 bases; unmatched junction bases: 12. The germline CDR1 and CDR2 sequences are SQVTM and ANQGSEA. CDR3 sequence (DNA): TGCAGCGTGGACCTGGGGCAGGGGGCTAATACGCAGTATTTT. Protein product: CSVDLGQGANTQYF.

This clonotype was counted ten times or more. J is TRBJ2-1 and V is TRBV7-9, with D possibly TRBD1 on 8 matching bases. This CDR3 spans 12 amino acids. V lost 9 bases to trimming and J lost 8 bases, with 14 bases between them. CDR1 and CDR2 from the germline V gene are SEHNR and FQNEAQ (reference sequence). CDR3 nucleotides: TGTGCCAGTCAGGGGGCGGGGGATGAGCAGTTCTTC. Encoded protein: CASQGAGDEQFF.

This clonotype has ten or more counts. V and J are TRBV7-9 and TRBJ2-1; D is unclear. The CDR3 runs 12 residues. V was shortened by 6 bases and J by 9 bases, with 12 bases between the two germline ends. The V gene's germline CDR1 is SEHNR and CDR2 FQNEAQ (reference sequence). The CDR3, as DNA: TGTGCCAGCAGGTACCTAGGCAGTGAGCAGTTCTTC. Protein sequence: CASRYLGSEQFF.

This clonotype was seen ten or more times. This chain uses TRBV7-3 with TRBJ1-1, with D hard to call. This CDR3 contains 13 residues. Between the trimmed V and J ends, which lost 5 bases and 5 bases, there was a span of 12 bases. From germline, CDR1 is SGHTA and CDR2 FQGTGA. The CDR3 nucleotides read TGTGCCAGCAGCCGATATAAGGTGACTGAAGCTTTCTTT. Encoded protein: CASSRYKVTEAFF. The variable domain in full, completed from reference TRBV7-3 and TRBJ1-1, reads GAGVSQTPSNKVTEKGKYVELRCDPISGHTALYWYRQSLGQGPEFLIYFQGTGAADDSGLPNDRFFAVRPEGSVSTLKIQRTERGDSAVYLCASSRYKVTEAFFGQGTRLTVV.

This clonotype was seen at least ten times. The gene calls are TRBV20-1 and TRBJ2-1; 9 bases are shared with TRBD2. This CDR3 is built from 14 residues. In germline, CDR1 is DFQATT, CDR2 SNEGSKA (reference sequence). The V and J ends lost 3 bases and 4 bases, in that order; junction bases with no gene match: 4. The CDR3 DNA sequence: TGCAGTGCTAGTCGGCTAGCGGGGTACAATGAGCAGTTCTTC. Its translation: CSASRLAGYNEQFF.

This clonotype was counted many times. The chain links TRBV15 to TRBJ2-5, with 7 bases lining up with TRBD2. J lost 5 bases, V lost 3 bases, and 6 bases had no gene match. The CDR3 totals 14 residues. Germline V gives CDR1 LNHNV, CDR2 YYDKDF (reference sequence). The CDR3 region has the DNA TGTGCCACCAGCAGGGCGGGAGTAAAGGAGACCCAGTACTTC. Amino acid sequence: CATSRAGVKETQYF.

This clonotype was seen ten or more times. The chain links TRBV2 to TRBJ1-1; a possible D gene is TRBD1 (5 bases). The CDR3 covers 11 residues. Germline CDR1 SNHLY, CDR2 FYNNEI. V dropped 5 bases and J dropped 4 bases, with 5 bases sitting between them. The CDR3 is CASSQGTEAFF. CDR3 nucleotides: TGTGCCAGCAGTCAGGGCACTGAAGCTTTCTTT.

This clonotype was seen more than once but under ten times. V is TRBV18 and J is TRBJ2-7; 8 nucleotides match TRBD1. Germline-derived CDR1 and CDR2 are KGHSH and LQKENI. This CDR3 comprises 15 residues. V was clipped by 3 bases and J by 2 bases; unmatched bases: 6. CDR3 coding DNA: TGTGCCAGCTCACCGACAGGGGTGGGACCCTACGAGCAGTACTTC. This translates into CASSPTGVGPYEQYF.

Only a few counts were recorded for this clonotype. The rearrangement uses TRBV12-3 or TRBV12-4 and TRBJ1-2; D gene uncertain. V shed 7 bases and J shed 8 bases, with 8 bases lying between them. The CDR3 runs 10 residues. CDR3 in DNA: TGTGCCAGCAAAACGGAAGGCTACACCTTC. It translates to CASKTEGYTF.

This clonotype has at least ten counts. This rearrangement joins TRBV12-3 or TRBV12-4 to TRBJ2-3, with 13 bases aligning to TRBD2. Trimming removed 4 bases from V and 3 bases from J; junction bases left unmatched: 7. The CDR3 covers 17 residues. This CDR3 reads CASSSWTSGSWTDTQYF. DNA of the CDR3: TGTGCCAGCAGTTCCTGGACTAGCGGGAGCTGGACAGATACGCAGTATTTT.

At least ten counts were recorded for this clonotype. This chain connects TRBV5-6 to TRBJ2-2; D unresolved. The CDR3 is 12 amino acids. CDR1 and CDR2 (germline): SGHDT, YYEEEE. The V and J ends lost 4 bases and 6 bases respectively, with 7 bases between them. CDR3 DNA: TGTGCCAGCAGCCTGATGGCCGGGGAGCTGTTTTTT. It is translated as CASSLMAGELFF.

This clonotype was recorded at least ten times. The chain couples TRBV14 to TRBJ2-1, with D possibly being TRBD2 (6 bases). V was clipped by 4 bases and J by 0 bases, with 10 bases between them. The germline gives CDR1 SGHDN, CDR2 FVKESK. This CDR3 has 15 amino acids. The CDR3 protein is CASSPQGGSYNEQFF. The CDR3 DNA sequence: TGTGCCAGCAGCCCCCAGGGAGGCTCCTACAATGAGCAGTTCTTC.

This clonotype has at least ten counts. The DNA of the CDR3 is TGTGCCAGCAGCTTGGGACTAGCGGGAGGAGGCGACGAGCAGTACTTC. Translation gives CASSLGLAGGGDEQYF. The chain combines TRBV7-8 with TRBJ2-7; 15 bases map to TRBD2. The V and J ends lost 3 bases and 5 bases, in that order; junction bases with no gene match: 5. The germline V gene encodes CDR1 SGHVS and CDR2 FQNEAQ. The CDR3 totals 16 residues.

This clonotype was seen many times. This rearrangement joins TRBV27 to TRBJ1-4, with a weak D call TRBD1 (5 bases). The V end was cut by 2 bases, the J end by 6 bases, with 13 bases between. There are 15 residues in the CDR3. From germline, CDR1 is MNHEY and CDR2 SMNVEV (reference sequence). The CDR3 DNA reads TGTGCCAGCAGTTTACAGGGCAGGCCCGATGAAAAACTGTTTTTT. Encoded protein: CASSLQGRPDEKLFF.

This clonotype was seen repeatedly, ten times or more. The chain joins TRBV12-3 or TRBV12-4 to TRBJ2-1; D unclear. The V and J ends lost 5 bases and 0 bases respectively, with 5 bases between them. This CDR3 contains 13 residues. The CDR3 DNA reads TGTGCCAGCAGTATAAGCTCCTACAATGAGCAGTTCTTC. It translates to CASSISSYNEQFF.

This clonotype has at least ten counts. This chain joins TRBV27 and TRBJ2-7, with D unclear. Germline V gives CDR1 MNHEY, CDR2 SMNVEV (reference sequence). There are 13 residues in the CDR3. V lost 3 bases and J 2 bases, leaving 8 bases between the germline ends. CDR3 protein: CASSLSVAYEQYF. The CDR3 DNA is TGTGCCAGCAGTTTGTCCGTCGCCTACGAGCAGTACTTC.